The rows below give T cell receptor beta chains drawn from one sample of a study of shared clonotypes between healthy human individuals. Sequencing was performed with immunoSEQ multiplex PCR; in TCRdb, only in-frame clones are kept and a portion is missing. The data hold over a million clones, with approximately 98.5% observed a single time. Sequenced input: naive CD4+ T cells sorted from blood. These receptors were obtained from a man aged 25-45 years in good health. Both conserved end residues are part of each CDR3. The D gene is left open where the match is weak. Not all rows give a size; the values are once, few, many and, for expanded clones, a class.

V gene: TRBV18; D gene: NA; clone size: NA; J gene: TRBJ1-1; CDR3 DNA: TGTGCCAGCTCACCCGAAATCAGGGGATTGAACACTGAAGCTTTCTTT; CDR3 protein: CASSPEIRGLNTEAFF
V gene: TRBV29-1; D gene: TRBD2; clone size: NA; J gene: TRBJ2-5; CDR3 DNA: TGCAGCGTCCCTGGACTAGCGGGAGGAAAGTTTCAAGAGACCCAGTACTTC; CDR3 protein: CSVPGLAGGKFQETQYF
V gene: TRBV7-6; D gene: NA; clone size: NA; J gene: TRBJ1-1; CDR3 DNA: TGTGCCAGCAGCTTAGGGCAGGGAGGGAACACTGAAGCTTTCTTT; CDR3 protein: CASSLGQGGNTEAFF
V gene: TRBV9; D gene: NA; clone size: NA; J gene: TRBJ2-7; CDR3 DNA: TGTGCCAGCAGCGTAGGGACCCTGCCCTACGAGCAGTACTTC; CDR3 protein: CASSVGTLPYEQYF
V gene: TRBV5-6; D gene: NA; clone size: NA; J gene: TRBJ2-1; CDR3 DNA: TGTGCCAGCACCAATCCAGGGGCCCCGAGGAATGAGCAGTTCTTC; CDR3 protein: CASTNPGAPRNEQFF
V gene: TRBV28; D gene: NA; clone size: NA; J gene: TRBJ2-7; CDR3 DNA: TGTGCCAGCAGCGACAGCGAAGCTTTATCTTACGAGCAGTACTTC; CDR3 protein: CASSDSEALSYEQYF
V gene: TRBV10-3; D gene: NA; clone size: NA; J gene: TRBJ2-5; CDR3 DNA: TGTGCCATCAGTGAAGGACGGGGACGGTACCAAGAGACCCAGTACTTC; CDR3 protein: CAISEGRGRYQETQYF
V gene: TRBV5-1; D gene: TRBD2; clone size: NA; J gene: TRBJ2-5; CDR3 DNA: TGCGCCAGCAGCTTTGCCGGGACTAGGCAAGAGACCCAGTACTTC; CDR3 protein: CASSFAGTRQETQYF
V gene: TRBV28; D gene: NA; clone size: NA; J gene: TRBJ2-5; CDR3 DNA: TGTGCCAGCAGTTACTTGGGATTCGGTGCGTGGGACTCACAAGAGACCCAGTACTTC; CDR3 protein: CASSYLGFGAWDSQETQYF
V gene: TRBV6-6; D gene: TRBD2; clone size: NA; J gene: TRBJ2-7; CDR3 DNA: TGTGCCAGCGTTGACGGAGTCGCGGGAGTTTACGAGCAGTACTTC; CDR3 protein: CASVDGVAGVYEQYF
V gene: TRBV6-5; D gene: NA; clone size: NA; J gene: TRBJ2-3; CDR3 DNA: TGTGCCAGCAGGGAACTCGTCACAGATACGCAGTATTTT; CDR3 protein: CASRELVTDTQYF
V gene: TRBV5-1; D gene: NA; clone size: NA; J gene: TRBJ1-1; CDR3 DNA: TGCGCCAGCAGCTTGGGGGATGAGAACACTGAAGCTTTCTTT; CDR3 protein: CASSLGDENTEAFF
V gene: TRBV5-5; D gene: NA; clone size: NA; J gene: TRBJ2-7; CDR3 DNA: TGTGCCAGCAGCTTATCCTCCTACGAGCAGTACTTC; CDR3 protein: CASSLSSYEQYF
V gene: TRBV10-3; D gene: NA; clone size: NA; J gene: TRBJ2-1; CDR3 DNA: TGTGCCATCAGACCCGGGACATACTACAATGAGCAGTTCTTC; CDR3 protein: CAIRPGTYYNEQFF
V gene: TRBV10-3; D gene: NA; clone size: NA; J gene: TRBJ2-2; CDR3 DNA: TGTGCCATCGCCAGGGGGCTAGCGGACACCGGGGAGCTGTTTTTT; CDR3 protein: CAIARGLADTGELFF
V gene: TRBV19; D gene: NA; clone size: NA; J gene: TRBJ2-1; CDR3 DNA: TGTGCCAGTAGTATAATCCCCATCCCCTACAATGAGCAGTTCTTC; CDR3 protein: CASSIIPIPYNEQFF
V gene: TRBV5-4; D gene: TRBD1; clone size: NA; J gene: TRBJ2-6; CDR3 DNA: TGTGCCAGCAGCTTGGGGGACAGGCTGAGCTCTGGGGCCAACGTCCTGACTTTC; CDR3 protein: CASSLGDRLSSGANVLTF
V gene: TRBV6-1; D gene: NA; clone size: NA; J gene: TRBJ2-3; CDR3 DNA: TGTGCCAGCGCCATCAGTCCTCCCGCAGATACGCAGTATTTT; CDR3 protein: CASAISPPADTQYF
V gene: TRBV7-9; D gene: NA; clone size: NA; J gene: TRBJ1-2; CDR3 DNA: TGTGCCAGCAGCTTAGAGGCCGTCTATGGCTACACCTTC; CDR3 protein: CASSLEAVYGYTF
V gene: TRBV2; D gene: NA; clone size: NA; J gene: TRBJ2-1; CDR3 DNA: TGTGCCAGTCTTACTAGAACTGGCGATGAGCAGTTCTTC; CDR3 protein: CASLTRTGDEQFF
V gene: TRBV18; D gene: NA; clone size: NA; J gene: TRBJ2-3; CDR3 DNA: TGTGCCAGCTCACCAGTCTTAGGGGATACGCAGTATTTT; CDR3 protein: CASSPVLGDTQYF
V gene: TRBV7-9; D gene: NA; clone size: NA; J gene: TRBJ1-1; CDR3 DNA: TGTGCCAGCAGCTTAGGAGGCCCCGTGACTGAAGCTTTCTTT; CDR3 protein: CASSLGGPVTEAFF
V gene: TRBV14; D gene: NA; clone size: NA; J gene: TRBJ1-1; CDR3 DNA: TGTGCCAGCAGCCAGACCCGTATCATGAACACTGAAGCTTTCTTT; CDR3 protein: CASSQTRIMNTEAFF
V gene: TRBV7-2; D gene: NA; clone size: NA; J gene: TRBJ1-1; CDR3 DNA: TGTGCCAGCAGCTTATCCCCGGCGGACACTGAAGCTTTCTTT; CDR3 protein: CASSLSPADTEAFF
V gene: TRBV11-3; D gene: TRBD1; clone size: NA; J gene: TRBJ1-2; CDR3 DNA: TGTGCCAGCAGCACCCGGACAGGGGACTATGGCTACACCTTC; CDR3 protein: CASSTRTGDYGYTF
V gene: TRBV5-1; D gene: NA; clone size: NA; J gene: TRBJ2-1; CDR3 DNA: TGCGCCAGCAGCTCACAGGGCAATGAGCAGTTCTTC; CDR3 protein: CASSSQGNEQFF
V gene: TRBV6-1; D gene: NA; clone size: NA; J gene: TRBJ2-3; CDR3 DNA: TGTGCCAGCAGTGAAGTGGCTAGCGTGCGCACAGATACGCAGTATTTT; CDR3 protein: CASSEVASVRTDTQYF
V gene: TRBV6-1; D gene: NA; clone size: NA; J gene: TRBJ2-7; CDR3 DNA: TGTGCCAGCAGTGAAGCAGTGGCAGGGTCCTTCTACGAGCAGTACTTC; CDR3 protein: CASSEAVAGSFYEQYF
V gene: TRBV19; D gene: NA; clone size: NA; J gene: TRBJ2-5; CDR3 DNA: TGTGCCAGTAGTCTGGGACGTAGACAAGAGACCCAGTACTTC; CDR3 protein: CASSLGRRQETQYF
V gene: TRBV7-2; D gene: NA; clone size: NA; J gene: TRBJ2-5; CDR3 DNA: TGTGCCAGCAGCCCAAAGGTGGGACGTCCGGAGACCCAGTACTTC; CDR3 protein: CASSPKVGRPETQYF
V gene: TRBV4-1; D gene: NA; clone size: NA; J gene: TRBJ2-2; CDR3 DNA: TGCGCCAGCAGCCAAGGACAAACCGGGGAGCTGTTTTTT; CDR3 protein: CASSQGQTGELFF
V gene: TRBV27; D gene: TRBD1; clone size: NA; J gene: TRBJ2-7; CDR3 DNA: TGTGCCAGCAGTTTAAGGGGGCTCTACGAGCAGTACTTC; CDR3 protein: CASSLRGLYEQYF
V gene: TRBV9; D gene: NA; clone size: NA; J gene: TRBJ2-6; CDR3 DNA: TGTGCCAGCAGCGTAGGTCCGGGGAGCTCTGGGGCCAACGTCCTGACTTTC; CDR3 protein: CASSVGPGSSGANVLTF
V gene: TRBV6-1; D gene: NA; clone size: NA; J gene: TRBJ2-7; CDR3 DNA: TGTGCCAGCAGTGAATGGCGTGGAGAGCAGTACTTC; CDR3 protein: CASSEWRGEQYF
V gene: TRBV15; D gene: NA; clone size: once; J gene: TRBJ2-5; CDR3 DNA: TGTGCCACCAGCAGGCGCGAAGAGGGGACCCAGTACTTC; CDR3 protein: CATSRREEGTQYF
V gene: TRBV6-5; D gene: NA; clone size: NA; J gene: TRBJ2-7; CDR3 DNA: TGTGCCAGCAGTTACTCCCGGGACCGAGTCTACGAGCAGTACTTC; CDR3 protein: CASSYSRDRVYEQYF
V gene: TRBV7-6; D gene: TRBD2; clone size: NA; J gene: TRBJ2-1; CDR3 DNA: TGTGCCAGCAGCTCCGGGAGGAAGGGTGAGCAGTTCTTC; CDR3 protein: CASSSGRKGEQFF
V gene: TRBV7-7; D gene: NA; clone size: NA; J gene: TRBJ2-7; CDR3 DNA: TGTGCTAGCAGCTTAGGGTTAGGGTACGAGCAGTACTTC; CDR3 protein: CASSLGLGYEQYF
V gene: TRBV6-6; D gene: TRBD1; clone size: NA; J gene: TRBJ2-7; CDR3 DNA: TGTGCCAGCAGTAGACAGGGGGCCCCTTATTACGAGCAGTACTTC; CDR3 protein: CASSRQGAPYYEQYF
V gene: TRBV2; D gene: TRBD1; clone size: NA; J gene: TRBJ1-5; CDR3 DNA: TGTGCCACAGCATTAGGGGGACAGGGCACGGGTCAGCCCCAGCATTTT; CDR3 protein: CATALGGQGTGQPQHF
V gene: TRBV5-1; D gene: NA; clone size: NA; J gene: TRBJ2-7; CDR3 DNA: TGCGCCAGCAGACCGGGACCACTATACGAGCAGTACTTC; CDR3 protein: CASRPGPLYEQYF
V gene: TRBV5-6; D gene: TRBD2; clone size: NA; J gene: TRBJ2-7; CDR3 DNA: TGTGCCAGCAGTCCCGCCGCCGGGACTAGCGGCTATTACGAGCAGTACTTC; CDR3 protein: CASSPAAGTSGYYEQYF
V gene: TRBV18; D gene: TRBD1; clone size: once; J gene: TRBJ2-3; CDR3 DNA: TGTGCCAGCTCACCGATAGGACCCGGACAGGGGGCAAGGACAGATACGCAGTATTTT; CDR3 protein: CASSPIGPGQGARTDTQYF
V gene: TRBV7-9; D gene: TRBD1; clone size: NA; J gene: TRBJ1-1; CDR3 DNA: TGTGCCAGCAGCCTTCCCCAGGGGGCGTCTACTGAAGCTTTCTTT; CDR3 protein: CASSLPQGASTEAFF
V gene: TRBV5-4; D gene: TRBD1; clone size: NA; J gene: TRBJ1-1; CDR3 DNA: TGTGCCAGCAGACAGGGACAGGGGGCAGGGGTGAACACTGAAGCTTTCTTT; CDR3 protein: CASRQGQGAGVNTEAFF
V gene: TRBV25-1; D gene: NA; clone size: once; J gene: TRBJ2-7; CDR3 DNA: TGTGCCAGCAGTGGGTGGGGGCTTGAACGATACGAGCAGTACTTC; CDR3 protein: CASSGWGLERYEQYF
V gene: TRBV5-1; D gene: NA; clone size: once; J gene: TRBJ2-7; CDR3 DNA: TGCGCCAGCAGGGGTACTCAGGGTACCTACGAGCAGTACTTC; CDR3 protein: CASRGTQGTYEQYF
V gene: TRBV7-8; D gene: NA; clone size: once; J gene: TRBJ2-4; CDR3 DNA: TGTGCCAGCAGCTTAGTTGGACACACCTTAGCCAAAAACATTCAGTACTTC; CDR3 protein: CASSLVGHTLAKNIQYF
V gene: TRBV28; D gene: NA; clone size: NA; J gene: TRBJ1-2; CDR3 DNA: TGTGCCAGCAGTCCCGACATAGTCTATGGCTACACCTTC; CDR3 protein: CASSPDIVYGYTF
V gene: TRBV6-1; D gene: TRBD1; clone size: once; J gene: TRBJ2-7; CDR3 DNA: TGTGCCAGCAGTTCGCAGGACAGGGGGCTCTACGAGCAGTACTTC; CDR3 protein: CASSSQDRGLYEQYF
V gene: TRBV4-1; D gene: NA; clone size: NA; J gene: TRBJ1-5; CDR3 DNA: TGCGCCAGCAGCCAAAGGGATATACAGCCCCAGCATTTT; CDR3 protein: CASSQRDIQPQHF
V gene: TRBV9; D gene: TRBD1; clone size: NA; J gene: TRBJ1-4; CDR3 DNA: TGTGCCAGCAGCGGTAGACAGGGAACTAATGAAAAACTGTTTTTT; CDR3 protein: CASSGRQGTNEKLFF
V gene: TRBV9; D gene: NA; clone size: NA; J gene: TRBJ1-3; CDR3 DNA: TGTGCCAGCAGCGCGACGTTGGGCGGAAACACCATATATTTT; CDR3 protein: CASSATLGGNTIYF
V gene: TRBV29-1; D gene: TRBD2; clone size: NA; J gene: TRBJ2-1; CDR3 DNA: TGCAGCGTTGTCGCGGGAGGATTGTACAATGAGCAGTTCTTC; CDR3 protein: CSVVAGGLYNEQFF
V gene: TRBV18; D gene: NA; clone size: NA; J gene: TRBJ1-3; CDR3 DNA: TGTGCCAGCCTATCCGAGGGCTCTGGAAACACCATATATTTT; CDR3 protein: CASLSEGSGNTIYF
V gene: TRBV7-2; D gene: NA; clone size: NA; J gene: TRBJ1-2; CDR3 DNA: TGTGCCAGCAGCGAAGCCGGTACTAACTATGGCTACACCTTC; CDR3 protein: CASSEAGTNYGYTF
V gene: TRBV9; D gene: NA; clone size: NA; J gene: TRBJ1-2; CDR3 DNA: TGTGCCAGCGGAGAGTATGGCTACACCTTC; CDR3 protein: CASGEYGYTF
V gene: TRBV7-6; D gene: NA; clone size: once; J gene: TRBJ2-5; CDR3 DNA: TGTGCCAGCAGCTTATTAGAGACCCAGTACTTC; CDR3 protein: CASSLLETQYF
V gene: TRBV14; D gene: NA; clone size: few; J gene: TRBJ2-1; CDR3 DNA: TGTGCCAGCAGCCAAGTCAATGAGCAGTTCTTC; CDR3 protein: CASSQVNEQFF
V gene: TRBV6-5; D gene: NA; clone size: NA; J gene: TRBJ1-5; CDR3 DNA: TGTGCCAGCAGTTACTCGGGGGCCGGCGGGCCCCAGCATTTT; CDR3 protein: CASSYSGAGGPQHF